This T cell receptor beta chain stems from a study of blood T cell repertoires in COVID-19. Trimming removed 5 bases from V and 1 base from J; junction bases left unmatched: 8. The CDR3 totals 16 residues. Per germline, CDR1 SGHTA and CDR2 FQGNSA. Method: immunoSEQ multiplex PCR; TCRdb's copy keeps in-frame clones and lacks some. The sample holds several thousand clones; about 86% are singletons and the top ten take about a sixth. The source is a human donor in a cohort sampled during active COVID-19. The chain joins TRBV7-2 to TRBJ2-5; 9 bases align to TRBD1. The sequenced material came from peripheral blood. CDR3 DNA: TGTGCCAGCAGCGTGATGGGACAGGGATTCCAAGAGACCCAGTACTTC. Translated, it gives CASSVMGQGFQETQYF.